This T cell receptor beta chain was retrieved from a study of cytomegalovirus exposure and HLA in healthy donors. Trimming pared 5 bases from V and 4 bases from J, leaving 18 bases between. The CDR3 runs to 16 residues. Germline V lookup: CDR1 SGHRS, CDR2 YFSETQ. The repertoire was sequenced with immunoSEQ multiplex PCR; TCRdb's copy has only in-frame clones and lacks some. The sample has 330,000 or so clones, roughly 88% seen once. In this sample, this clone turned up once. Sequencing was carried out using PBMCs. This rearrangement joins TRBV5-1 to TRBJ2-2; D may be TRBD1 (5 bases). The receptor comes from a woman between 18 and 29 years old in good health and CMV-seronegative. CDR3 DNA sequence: TGCGCCAGCAGTTCCCCCGGACACCCTCGCACCGGGGAGCTGTTTTTT. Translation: CASSSPGHPRTGELFF.